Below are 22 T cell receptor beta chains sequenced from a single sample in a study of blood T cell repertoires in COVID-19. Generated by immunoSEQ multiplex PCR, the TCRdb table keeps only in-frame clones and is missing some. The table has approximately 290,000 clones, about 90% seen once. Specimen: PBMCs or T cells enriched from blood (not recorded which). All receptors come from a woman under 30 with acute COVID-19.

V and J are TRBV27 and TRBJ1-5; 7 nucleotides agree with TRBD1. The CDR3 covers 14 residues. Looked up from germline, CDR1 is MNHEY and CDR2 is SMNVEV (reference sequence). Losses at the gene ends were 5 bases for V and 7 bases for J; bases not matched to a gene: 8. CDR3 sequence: CASSNRGLGQPQHF. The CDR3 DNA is TGTGCCAGCAGTAATAGGGGGCTAGGACAGCCCCAGCATTTT.

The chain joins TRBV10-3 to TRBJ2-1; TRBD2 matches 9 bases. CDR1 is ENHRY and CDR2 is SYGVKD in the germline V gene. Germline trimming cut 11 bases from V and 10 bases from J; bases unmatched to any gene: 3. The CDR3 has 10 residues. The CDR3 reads CASTSGEQFF. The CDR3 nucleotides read TGTGCCTCGACTAGCGGCGAGCAGTTCTTC.

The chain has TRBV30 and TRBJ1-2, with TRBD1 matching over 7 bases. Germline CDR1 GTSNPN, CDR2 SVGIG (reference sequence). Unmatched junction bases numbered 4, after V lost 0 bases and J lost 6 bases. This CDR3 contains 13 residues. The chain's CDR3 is CAWSVTGVDGYTF. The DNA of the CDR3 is TGTGCCTGGAGTGTAACAGGGGTAGATGGCTACACCTTC.

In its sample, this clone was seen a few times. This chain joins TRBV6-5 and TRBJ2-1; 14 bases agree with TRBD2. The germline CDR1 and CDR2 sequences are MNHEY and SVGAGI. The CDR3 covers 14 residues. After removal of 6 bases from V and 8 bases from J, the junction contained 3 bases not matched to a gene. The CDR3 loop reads CASRGTSGGDEQFF. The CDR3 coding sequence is TGTGCCAGCAGAGGGACTAGCGGGGGTGATGAGCAGTTCTTC.

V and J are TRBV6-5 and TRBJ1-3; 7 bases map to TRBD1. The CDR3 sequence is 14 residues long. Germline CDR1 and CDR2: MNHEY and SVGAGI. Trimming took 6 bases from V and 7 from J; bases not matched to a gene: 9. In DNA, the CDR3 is TGTGCCAGCAGCGGACAGGCCCGCAGGAACACCATATATTTT. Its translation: CASSGQARRNTIYF.

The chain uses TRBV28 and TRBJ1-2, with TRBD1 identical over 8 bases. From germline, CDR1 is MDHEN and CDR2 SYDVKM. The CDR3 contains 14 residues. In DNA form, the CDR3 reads TGTGGCTCCCGTGCGGGGCAGGGGGCAGGTGGCTACACCTTC. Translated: CGSRAGQGAGGYTF.

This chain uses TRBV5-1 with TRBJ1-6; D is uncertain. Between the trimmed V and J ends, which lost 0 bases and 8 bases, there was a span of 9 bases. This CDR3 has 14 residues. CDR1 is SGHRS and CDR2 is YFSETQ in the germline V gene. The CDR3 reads CASSLVLPDSPLHF. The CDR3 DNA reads TGCGCCAGCAGCTTGGTCCTTCCCGATTCACCCCTCCACTTT.

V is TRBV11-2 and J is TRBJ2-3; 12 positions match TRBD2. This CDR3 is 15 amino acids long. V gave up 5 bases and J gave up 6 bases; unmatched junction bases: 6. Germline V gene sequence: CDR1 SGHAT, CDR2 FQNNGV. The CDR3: CASSQRLAGADTQYF. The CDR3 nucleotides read TGTGCCAGCAGCCAAAGACTAGCGGGAGCGGATACGCAGTATTTT.

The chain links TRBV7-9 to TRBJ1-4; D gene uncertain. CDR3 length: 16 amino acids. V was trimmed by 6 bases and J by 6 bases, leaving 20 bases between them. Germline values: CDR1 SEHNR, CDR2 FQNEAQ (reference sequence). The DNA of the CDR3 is TGTGCCAGCAGTTATTGGGTCGGGGAATGGGATGAAAAACTGTTTTTT. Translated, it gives CASSYWVGEWDEKLFF.

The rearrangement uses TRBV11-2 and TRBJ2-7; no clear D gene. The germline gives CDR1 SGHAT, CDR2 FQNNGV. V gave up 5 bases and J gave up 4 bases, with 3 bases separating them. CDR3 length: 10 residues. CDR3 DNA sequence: TGTGCCAGCAGCCAGTACGAGCAGTACTTC. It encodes CASSQYEQYF.

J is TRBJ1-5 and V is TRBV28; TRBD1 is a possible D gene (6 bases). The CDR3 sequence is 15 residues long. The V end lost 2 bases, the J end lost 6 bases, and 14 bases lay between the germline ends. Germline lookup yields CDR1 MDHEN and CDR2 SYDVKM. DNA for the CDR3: TGTGCCAGCAGTTTACCGGACAGAAGGGGTCAGCCCCAGCATTTT. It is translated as CASSLPDRRGQPQHF.

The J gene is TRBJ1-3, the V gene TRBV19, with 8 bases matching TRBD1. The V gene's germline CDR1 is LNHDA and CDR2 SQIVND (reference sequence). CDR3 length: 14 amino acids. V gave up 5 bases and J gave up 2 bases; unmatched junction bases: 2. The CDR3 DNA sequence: TGTGCCAGTAGTTTGACAGGGGCTGGAAACACCATATATTTT. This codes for CASSLTGAGNTIYF.

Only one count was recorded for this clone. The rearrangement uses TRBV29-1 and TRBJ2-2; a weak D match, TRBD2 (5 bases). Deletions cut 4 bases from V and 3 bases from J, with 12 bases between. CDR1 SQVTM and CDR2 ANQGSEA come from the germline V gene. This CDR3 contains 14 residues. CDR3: CSVVGLADTGELFF. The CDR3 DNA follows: TGCAGCGTTGTAGGCCTAGCTGACACCGGGGAGCTGTTTTTT.

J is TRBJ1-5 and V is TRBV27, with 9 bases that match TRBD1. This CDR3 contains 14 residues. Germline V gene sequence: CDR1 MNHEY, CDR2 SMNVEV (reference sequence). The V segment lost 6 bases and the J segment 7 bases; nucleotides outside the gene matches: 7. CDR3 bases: TGTGCCAGCAGCTTGGGACAGGGTAGGCAGCCCCAGCATTTT. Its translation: CASSLGQGRQPQHF.

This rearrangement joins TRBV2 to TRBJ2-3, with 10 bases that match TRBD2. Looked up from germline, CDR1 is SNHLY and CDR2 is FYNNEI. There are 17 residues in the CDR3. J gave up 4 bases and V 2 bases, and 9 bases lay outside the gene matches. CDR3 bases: TGTGCCAGCAGTGAATTTTGGAGCGGGGGGGCCGCAGATACGCAGTATTTT. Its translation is CASSEFWSGGAADTQYF.

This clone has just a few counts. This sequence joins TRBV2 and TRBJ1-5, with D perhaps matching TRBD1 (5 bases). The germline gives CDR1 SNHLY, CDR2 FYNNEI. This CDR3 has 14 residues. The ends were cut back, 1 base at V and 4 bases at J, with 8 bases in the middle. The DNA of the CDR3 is TGTGCCAGCAGTGAAGTCCAGGGAAATCAGCCCCAGCATTTT. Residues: CASSEVQGNQPQHF.

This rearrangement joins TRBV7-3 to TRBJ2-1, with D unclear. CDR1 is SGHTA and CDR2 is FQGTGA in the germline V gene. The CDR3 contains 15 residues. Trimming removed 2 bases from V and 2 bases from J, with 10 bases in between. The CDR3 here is CASSLLAPPYNEQFF. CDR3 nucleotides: TGTGCCAGCAGCTTATTGGCTCCTCCCTACAATGAGCAGTTCTTC.

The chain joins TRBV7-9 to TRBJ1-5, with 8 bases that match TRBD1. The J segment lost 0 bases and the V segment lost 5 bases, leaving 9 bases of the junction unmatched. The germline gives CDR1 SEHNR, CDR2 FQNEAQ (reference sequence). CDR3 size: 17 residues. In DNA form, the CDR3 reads TGTGCCAGCAGCGGGACGACAGGGGCCCTTAGCAATCAGCCCCAGCATTTT. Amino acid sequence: CASSGTTGALSNQPQHF.

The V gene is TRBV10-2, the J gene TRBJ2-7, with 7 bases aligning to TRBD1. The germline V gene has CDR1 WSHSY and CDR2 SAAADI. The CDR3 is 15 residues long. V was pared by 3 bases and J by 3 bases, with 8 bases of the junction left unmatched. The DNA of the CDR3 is TGCGCCAGCAGTGAAGGAACAGGGGCGTACTACGAGCAGTACTTC. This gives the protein CASSEGTGAYYEQYF.

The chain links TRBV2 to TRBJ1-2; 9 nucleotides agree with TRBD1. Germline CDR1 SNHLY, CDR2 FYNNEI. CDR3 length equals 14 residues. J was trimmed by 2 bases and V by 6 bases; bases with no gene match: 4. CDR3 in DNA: TGTGCCAGCAGAGCGACAGGGGGGAACTATGGCTACACCTTC. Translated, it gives CASRATGGNYGYTF.

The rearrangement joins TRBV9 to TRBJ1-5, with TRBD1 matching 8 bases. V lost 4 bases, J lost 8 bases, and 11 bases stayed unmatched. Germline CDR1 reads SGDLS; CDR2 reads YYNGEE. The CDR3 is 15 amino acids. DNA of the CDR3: TGTGCCAGCAGCTCCCGACAGGGGTTAGAGGAGCCCCAGCATTTT. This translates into CASSSRQGLEEPQHF.

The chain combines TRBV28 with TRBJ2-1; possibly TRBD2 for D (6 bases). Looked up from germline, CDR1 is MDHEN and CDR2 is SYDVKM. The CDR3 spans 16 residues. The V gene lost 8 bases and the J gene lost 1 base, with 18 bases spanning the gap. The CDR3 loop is CASGEESGTSYNEQFF. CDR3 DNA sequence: TGTGCCAGCGGTGAAGAGTCGGGGACTTCCTACAATGAGCAGTTCTTC.